This is a list of T cell receptor beta chains from one sample in a study of blood T cell repertoires in COVID-19. Profiling relied on immunoSEQ multiplex PCR, and the TCRdb table lists in-frame clones only, not all of them. The data hold nearly 25,000 clones, with about four fifths observed a single time. The specimen was peripheral blood. These receptors were taken from a man between 65 and 85 years old with acute or convalescent COVID-19. The CDR3 runs from the conserved cysteine through the conserved F or W. The D gene is left open where the match is weak. Not all rows give a size; the values are once, few, many and, for expanded clones, a class.

>TRBV5-6|NA|TRBJ1-2|NA
TGTGCCAGCAGCGTAGGACCCCAGGGGAATGGCTACACCTTC
CASSVGPQGNGYTF
>TRBV5-1|NA|TRBJ2-3|NA
TGCGCCAGCAGCCATTCAGTGGGGCTTAGCACAGATACGCAGTATTTT
CASSHSVGLSTDTQYF
>TRBV5-1|TRBD1|TRBJ1-4|few
TGCGCCAGCAGCCCCGGGACAGATAATGAAAAACTGTTTTTT
CASSPGTDNEKLFF
>TRBV19|NA|TRBJ1-3|NA
TGTGCCAGTAGTTCGGTAGGGGGCTCTGGAAACACCATATATTTT
CASSSVGGSGNTIYF
>TRBV6-5|NA|TRBJ1-2|once
TGTGCCAGCAGGAATAGCTATGGCTACACCTTC
CASRNSYGYTF
>TRBV5-6|TRBD1|TRBJ2-5|NA
TGTGCCAGCAGCTTGGAACGGGACAGGCCGCGGGTGACCCAGTACTTC
CASSLERDRPRVTQYF
>TRBV12-5|NA|TRBJ1-1|NA
TGTGCTAGTGGTTTCCAGTTACCTGAAGCTTTCTTT
CASGFQLPEAFF
>TRBV6-2/TRBV6-3|NA|TRBJ2-5|NA
TGTGCCAGCAGTTATCTAGTATCAGAGACCCAGTACTTC
CASSYLVSETQYF
>TRBV7-2|TRBD1|TRBJ2-7|NA
TGTGCCAGCAGCTTCAACAGGGGTCTGGGAGAGCAGTACTTC
CASSFNRGLGEQYF
>TRBV6-5|TRBD1|TRBJ2-7|NA
TGTGCCAGCAGGAACAGGGGGCACGAGCAGTACTTC
CASRNRGHEQYF
>TRBV7-2|TRBD1|TRBJ2-3|NA
TGTGCCAGCAGCTTCCTACAGGGGACAGATACGCAGTATTTT
CASSFLQGTDTQYF
>TRBV9|TRBD2|TRBJ2-7|once
TGTGCCAGCAATCCTGGGCTAGCGGGCGCCTACGAGCAGTACTTC
CASNPGLAGAYEQYF
>TRBV5-5|NA|TRBJ1-3|NA
TGTGCCAGCAGCTTATCAGACTCAGCGACGCACACCATATATTTT
CASSLSDSATHTIYF
>TRBV5-1|NA|TRBJ1-1|NA
TGCGCCAGCAGCCGAAAACAATCGAACACTGAAGCTTTCTTT
CASSRKQSNTEAFF
>TRBV11-2|TRBD1|TRBJ2-7|NA
TGTGCCAGCAGCTTAGTAGGACAGGGGACCTACGAGCAGTACTTC
CASSLVGQGTYEQYF
>TRBV7-2|NA|TRBJ2-2|NA
TGTGCCCCTAGGGGGAAGGAGGGGGCGCGGATCACCGGGGAGCTGTTTTTT
CAPRGKEGARITGELFF
>TRBV13|TRBD1|TRBJ1-1|NA
TGTGCCAGCACCATCCGGACAGGAATGAACACTGAAGCTTTCTTT
CASTIRTGMNTEAFF
>TRBV6-4|TRBD1|TRBJ2-3|NA
TGTGCCAGCAGTGACGATATGACAGGGATAGATACGCAGTATTTT
CASSDDMTGIDTQYF
>TRBV9|NA|TRBJ1-2|NA
TGTGCCAGCAGCTCCCCCGGACAAAACACCTTC
CASSSPGQNTF
>TRBV5-1|NA|TRBJ1-1|NA
TGCGCCAGCAGCCCTAATCCCGGGGATGCTGAAGCTTTCTTT
CASSPNPGDAEAFF
>TRBV21-1|NA|TRBJ2-3|NA
TGTGCCAGCAGCAAAGTGGGGGGACAGGGGGCCTCTACAGATACGCAGTATTTT
CASSKVGGQGASTDTQYF
>TRBV10-1|TRBD2|TRBJ2-2|NA
TGCGCCAGCAGCGTGACTAGCGGGAGAACCGGGGAGCTGTTTTTT
CASSVTSGRTGELFF
>TRBV11-2|TRBD2|TRBJ2-3|NA
TGTGCCAGCAGCTTCCTAACTAGCGGGTTCCTCCCAGATACGCAGTATTTT
CASSFLTSGFLPDTQYF
>TRBV7-2|TRBD2|TRBJ2-1|NA
TGTGCCAGCAGCTTAGCAATAGGGAGGGGTGAGCAGTTCTTC
CASSLAIGRGEQFF
>TRBV30|TRBD1|TRBJ1-5|NA
TGTGCCTGGAGCAAAAGACAGGGGATACCCCACTATAGCAATCAGCCCCAGCATTTT
CAWSKRQGIPHYSNQPQHF
>TRBV6-5|NA|TRBJ1-4|NA
TGTGCCAGCAGTCCCTATGGTGAAAAACTGTTTTTT
CASSPYGEKLFF
>TRBV5-1|TRBD1|TRBJ2-7|NA
TGCGCCAGCAGCTCCGGACAGGCTGCAAAGGAGCAGTACTTC
CASSSGQAAKEQYF
>TRBV28|TRBD1|TRBJ1-5|NA
TGTGCCAGCAATCGGGACAGGGGAGGCAATCAGCCCCAGCATTTT
CASNRDRGGNQPQHF
>TRBV30|TRBD1|TRBJ1-3|NA
TGTGCCGGTGGGACAGGCCCTGGAAACACCATATATTTT
CAGGTGPGNTIYF
>TRBV7-2|TRBD2|TRBJ2-7|NA
TGTGCCAGCAGCTTAGGACTAGCGGGAGGACAGGGCGAGCAGTACTTC
CASSLGLAGGQGEQYF
>TRBV30|NA|TRBJ1-2|NA
TGTGCCTGGAGTTTTGGCTTAATGTTTGGCTACACCTTC
CAWSFGLMFGYTF
>TRBV5-1|TRBD1|TRBJ1-1|few
TGCGCCAGCAGCTTGGCCGGGACAGGTAGGACTGAAGCTTTCTTT
CASSLAGTGRTEAFF
>TRBV7-8|NA|TRBJ2-1|NA
TGTGCCAGCAGCTCATACCTGCGGGGCCAGGTAGGGTACAATGAGCAGTTCTTC
CASSSYLRGQVGYNEQFF
>TRBV5-6|NA|TRBJ1-1|once
TGTGCCAGCAGCGCACCAGGGAGGAATGAAGCTTTCTTT
CASSAPGRNEAFF
>TRBV10-3|NA|TRBJ2-2|NA
TGTGCCATCAGTGAGTCGCAAATGAGCGGAGGCGTAACCGGGGAGCTGTTTTTT
CAISESQMSGGVTGELFF
>TRBV5-6|NA|TRBJ2-7|NA
TGTGCCAGCAGTGTTCCAGGGCTAGATTTAAGGCAGTACTTC
CASSVPGLDLRQYF
>TRBV7-2|TRBD2|TRBJ2-1|NA
TGTGCCAGCAGCTTTAGCGGGAACAATGAGCAGTTCTTC
CASSFSGNNEQFF
>TRBV14|TRBD1|TRBJ2-7|NA
TGTGCCAGCAGCCAAGTTTCGACAGGGGGGCAGTACTTC
CASSQVSTGGQYF
>TRBV18|TRBD1|TRBJ1-5|NA
TGTGCCAGCTCATCATCTGGACAGGGGTTAGGTCAGCCCCAGCATTTT
CASSSSGQGLGQPQHF
>TRBV3-1/TRBV3-2|NA|TRBJ1-3|NA
TGTGCCAGCAGCCCGACACGCTCTGGAAACACCATATATTTT
CASSPTRSGNTIYF
>TRBV11-3|NA|TRBJ2-2|once
TGTGCCAGCAGCTTAAGGCCCCTCAGCGGGCCCCAGGGGCTGTTTTTT
CASSLRPLSGPQGLFF
>TRBV3-1/TRBV3-2|TRBD2|TRBJ2-3|NA
TGTGCCAGCAGCCAGGGAGCGGGGCCTTCCACAGATACGCAGTATTTT
CASSQGAGPSTDTQYF
>TRBV24-1|TRBD1|TRBJ2-7|NA
TGTGCCACCAGTGATTCCGGACAGGGGGCAGATGAGCAGTACTTC
CATSDSGQGADEQYF
>TRBV19|TRBD1|TRBJ1-3|NA
TGTGCCAGCGCCCTCACAGGGGTAGGTGGAAACACCATATATTTT
CASALTGVGGNTIYF
>TRBV2|NA|TRBJ2-3|NA
TGTGCCAGCAGTGAACAGGTTAGCACAGATACGCAGTATTTT
CASSEQVSTDTQYF
>TRBV7-2|NA|TRBJ2-1|NA
TGTGCCAGCAGCTTAGTGCCGACTCTCAATGAGCAGTTCTTC
CASSLVPTLNEQFF
>TRBV6-2/TRBV6-3|NA|TRBJ2-7|NA
TGTGCCAGCAGTTACGATCCTTTTGCTCCCCATTTAGGACAGCCTTACTACGAGCAGTACTTC
CASSYDPFAPHLGQPYYEQYF
>TRBV19|NA|TRBJ2-1|NA
TGTGCCAGTTGCCGGGAGCCCCAACGGGAGCAGTTCTTC
CASCREPQREQFF
>TRBV4-3|NA|TRBJ1-4|NA
TGCGCCAGCAGCCACAACAGACCTAATGAAAAACTGTTTTTT
CASSHNRPNEKLFF
>TRBV6-1|TRBD2|TRBJ2-3|NA
TGTGCCAGCAGTAAAGGGCTGACTAGCGGGAGGGCAGATACGCAGTATTTT
CASSKGLTSGRADTQYF
>TRBV6-4|NA|TRBJ1-6|NA
TGTGCCAGCAGCCGCGGGGGGGGCGCTTCTGATTCACCCCTCCACTTT
CASSRGGGASDSPLHF
>TRBV6-5|TRBD1|TRBJ2-5|NA
TGTGCCAGCAGTCGACAGGGGACAATGGAGACCCAGTACTTC
CASSRQGTMETQYF
>TRBV2|TRBD1|TRBJ2-4|NA
TGTGCCAGCAGTGACCAGGGACAGGGGACTAGGGAAGCCAAAAACATTCAGTACTTC
CASSDQGQGTREAKNIQYF
>TRBV6-1|NA|TRBJ2-1|NA
TGTGCCAGCAGTGAAGCCGGTAACTACAATGAGCAGTTCTTC
CASSEAGNYNEQFF
>TRBV4-1|NA|TRBJ2-1|NA
TGCGCCAGCAGCCAAGTTGCGGAGGATGAGCAGTTCTTC
CASSQVAEDEQFF